This T cell receptor (beta chain) was identified in a study of blood T cell repertoires in COVID-19. Study background: The study drew acute and convalescent COVID-19 samples from the United States, Italy and Spain.

The CDR3 contains 16 residues. Germline V lookup: CDR1 SGHKS, CDR2 YYEKEE (reference sequence). Trimming removed 4 bases at V and 4 bases at J, with 20 bases between. Those enrolled, adults aged 18 to 89 years, came from about two dozen US areas. Profiled with immunoSEQ multiplex PCR; TCRdb holds only in-frame clones, not every one. The data hold a few hundred thousand clones, with about nine tenths observed a single time. This clonotype was obtained from a woman aged 40 to 50 who had been exposed to COVID-19. The sample taken for sequencing was PBMCs or T cells enriched from blood (not recorded which). V is TRBV5-5 and J is TRBJ1-1; D gene uncertain. Written as DNA, the CDR3 is TGTGCCAGCAGCGCCGCTAGAAGCAGCGGCGGCACTGAAGCTTTCTTT. Translation: CASSAARSSGGTEAFF.